These T cell receptor beta chains were read from a single sample in a study of Ad26.COV2.S vaccination and SARS-CoV-2 variants. TCRdb's table, derived via immunoSEQ multiplex PCR, lists solely in-frame clones and lacks some. The sample lists approximately 500,000 clones; about 83% were seen once. Sequencing used peripheral blood, obtained in a trial of Ad26.COV2.S vaccine versus placebo. These receptors were collected from a person aged 18-65 years who received the Ad26.COV2.S COVID-19 vaccine or a placebo. CDR3s include the opening cysteine and the closing phenylalanine or tryptophan. Each record gives: clone size, J gene, V gene, D gene, CDR3 DNA, CDR3 protein. A D gene is named only where the DNA matches it firmly. Some rows have no size entry. The others give once, few or many, or a class for an expanded clone.

NA,TRBJ2-1,TRBV7-8,NA,TGTGCCAGCAGCCTCGGACAGTCGCAGTTCTTC,CASSLGQSQFF
NA,TRBJ2-3,TRBV30,TRBD2,TGTGCCTGGAGTTCTCAAGCGGGAGGCACAGATACGCAGTATTTT,CAWSSQAGGTDTQYF
NA,TRBJ2-1,TRBV29-1,TRBD2,TGCAGCGTTGACGTAGCGGGCCCCTTCGGGAATGAGCAGTTCTTC,CSVDVAGPFGNEQFF
NA,TRBJ2-7,TRBV18,TRBD2,TGTGCCAGCTCACGAGGAGGGGCTAGCGGGACCTCCTACGAGCAGTACTTC,CASSRGGASGTSYEQYF
NA,TRBJ2-2,TRBV3-1/TRBV3-2,NA,TGTGCCAGCAGCCAAGTGATCGGGGAGCTGTTTTTT,CASSQVIGELFF
NA,TRBJ1-1,TRBV9,NA,TGTGCCAGCAGCGTAGTGGACACGTTGAACACTGAAGCTTTCTTT,CASSVVDTLNTEAFF
NA,TRBJ2-7,TRBV11-1,NA,TGTGCCAGCAGCTTATACGCCGGGTACTACGAGCAGTACTTC,CASSLYAGYYEQYF
NA,TRBJ1-2,TRBV19,NA,TGTGCCAGTAGTATGTCGGGGAACGATGGCTACACCTTC,CASSMSGNDGYTF
NA,TRBJ2-5,TRBV5-1,TRBD2,TGCGCCAGCAGCTTGAGGGGACTAGCGGGAGAAGTGGAGACCCAGTACTTC,CASSLRGLAGEVETQYF
NA,TRBJ2-3,TRBV15,TRBD2,TGTGCCACCAGCAGATGGACTAGCGGCACAGATACGCAGTATTTT,CATSRWTSGTDTQYF
NA,TRBJ2-7,TRBV4-1,NA,TGCGCCAGCAGCCAAGTGTCGGCTGCGTCCGAGCAGTACTTC,CASSQVSAASEQYF
NA,TRBJ1-6,TRBV28,NA,TGTGCCAGTGGGTGGCGGCTGAATAATTCACCCCTCCACTTT,CASGWRLNNSPLHF
few,TRBJ1-1,TRBV6-6,NA,TGTGCCAGCAGTACAACTAAGAACACTGAAGCTTTCTTT,CASSTTKNTEAFF
NA,TRBJ1-6,TRBV2,NA,TGTGCCAGCAGTGAACAGGGGACGCCGAATTCACCCCTCCACTTT,CASSEQGTPNSPLHF
NA,TRBJ1-2,TRBV14,NA,TGTGCCAGCAGCCAAGATCTTCGGCAGACTTCTAACTATAGCTACACCTTC,CASSQDLRQTSNYSYTF
NA,TRBJ2-1,TRBV7-9,TRBD2,TGTGCCAGCAGCTCACAGACTAGCGGGCGTCTTCTAGAGCAGTTCTTC,CASSSQTSGRLLEQFF
NA,TRBJ2-5,TRBV5-1,NA,TGCGCCAGCAGCTCCCCTTGGAGGACCCAGTACTTC,CASSSPWRTQYF
NA,TRBJ2-6,TRBV19,NA,TGTGCCAGTAGTATATTGGGGGGCGGCGGGGCCAACGTCCTGACTTTC,CASSILGGGGANVLTF
NA,TRBJ1-1,TRBV5-4,NA,TGTGCCAGCAGCTTGGTCCACAGCACTGAAGCTTTCTTT,CASSLVHSTEAFF
NA,TRBJ2-6,TRBV5-1,NA,TGCGCCAGCAGCTTGGGCCAGAAGTCTGGGGCCAACGTCCTGACTTTC,CASSLGQKSGANVLTF
NA,TRBJ2-2,TRBV29-1,NA,TGCAGCGCCGACGACAACAGGAGAACCGGGGAGCTGTTTTTT,CSADDNRRTGELFF
NA,TRBJ2-2,TRBV4-3,NA,TGCGCCAGCAGCCAAACGGGACTTGCCGACGGGGAGCTGTTTTTT,CASSQTGLADGELFF
NA,TRBJ2-1,TRBV10-1,NA,TGCGCCAGCAAGACAGTACGGAATGAGCAGTTCTTC,CASKTVRNEQFF
NA,TRBJ2-3,TRBV5-1,TRBD1,TGCGCCAGCAGCGGGACAGAACCAGATACGCAGTATTTT,CASSGTEPDTQYF
NA,TRBJ2-2,TRBV6-5,NA,TGTGCCAGCAGTCCCACCGCTGGTGCGCTGGGGGAGCTGTTTTTT,CASSPTAGALGELFF
NA,TRBJ2-7,TRBV19,NA,TGTGCCAGTAGTCTCGGGAGCTTCGGCGAGCAGTACTTC,CASSLGSFGEQYF
NA,TRBJ2-7,TRBV5-6,TRBD1,TGTGCCAGCAGCTTAACCGGGACAGGGGCAACCGAGCAGTACTTC,CASSLTGTGATEQYF
once,TRBJ2-4,TRBV7-2,NA,TGTGCCAGCAGCTTAGTCGCCAGAAAAAACATTCAGTACTTC,CASSLVARKNIQYF
NA,TRBJ1-1,TRBV21-1,NA,TGTGCCAGCAGCAAAGCAGGGTCTCACTACGCTTTCTTT,CASSKAGSHYAFF
NA,TRBJ1-4,TRBV9,NA,TGTGCCAGCAGCTCCTCTGTGGGGCGGGAACTGTTTTTT,CASSSSVGRELFF
NA,TRBJ2-2,TRBV13,NA,TGTGCCAGCACCAAGAACGCCGGGGAGCTGTTTTTT,CASTKNAGELFF
NA,TRBJ1-2,TRBV20-1,NA,TGCAGTGCTGGCCTCTATGGCTACACCTTC,CSAGLYGYTF
NA,TRBJ2-2,TRBV10-3,NA,TGTGCCATCAGTGAGGACAGGAACACCGGGGAGCTGTTTTTT,CAISEDRNTGELFF
NA,TRBJ1-2,TRBV19,NA,TGTGCCAGTAGTATCCCCCCCGACCCACGGGGACGCGAGGGTGGCTACACCTTC,CASSIPPDPRGREGGYTF
NA,TRBJ1-1,TRBV13,TRBD1,TGTGCCAGCAGCTTAGGAGACAGGGGAGGTGAAGCTTTCTTT,CASSLGDRGGEAFF
NA,TRBJ2-5,TRBV9,TRBD1,TGTGCCAGCAGCCCCGACAGGGGGTTTGGAGAGACCCAGTACTTC,CASSPDRGFGETQYF
once,TRBJ1-1,TRBV7-9,NA,TGTGCCAGCAGCTGGGGGCGGGGAGTGTCTGAAGCTTTCTTT,CASSWGRGVSEAFF
NA,TRBJ2-1,TRBV5-8,TRBD2,TGTGCCAGCAGCTTAATGGGGACTAGCGGGAGGAGCAATGAGCAGTTCTTC,CASSLMGTSGRSNEQFF
NA,TRBJ2-1,TRBV7-6,TRBD2,TGTGCCAGCAGCAAGGGACTAGCGGGAGGGCGGGGTTACAATGAGCAGTTCTTC,CASSKGLAGGRGYNEQFF
NA,TRBJ1-5,TRBV19,TRBD1,TGTGCCAGTAGTCCACCAGGGGGTGTCAATCAGCCCCAGCATTTT,CASSPPGGVNQPQHF
NA,TRBJ2-1,TRBV2,NA,TGTGCCAGCAGTGGGAGGGCCCCCTACAATGAGCAGTTCTTC,CASSGRAPYNEQFF
NA,TRBJ2-3,TRBV7-2,TRBD1,TGTGCCAGCAGCTTCCTAGGGGGCGGAAGCTCAGATACGCAGTATTTT,CASSFLGGGSSDTQYF
NA,TRBJ2-5,TRBV29-1,NA,TGCAGCGCGGGTCTAGCAGAGACCCAGTACTTC,CSAGLAETQYF
NA,TRBJ1-1,TRBV7-9,NA,TGTGCCAGCAGCTTACGAACAAGGGGAGGGAACACTGAAGCTTTCTTT,CASSLRTRGGNTEAFF
NA,TRBJ2-7,TRBV27,TRBD1,TGTGCCAGCAGCCTCAGGGGGTCCTACGAGCAGTACTTC,CASSLRGSYEQYF
NA,TRBJ1-5,TRBV10-3,NA,TGTGCCAGCCAGAGACCTAATCAGCCCCAGCATTTT,CASQRPNQPQHF